The entry below gives a single TCR beta chain sequence along with its context. Original handling: From reference gene primer amplification, estimates of nucleated cell counts were derived. Produced via immunoSEQ multiplex PCR; TCRdb's table is partial and in-frame only. D and trimming were read from the DNA, whereas the V and J calls and clone size are those reported in that table. The data hold 89,000 or so clones, with about 82% observed a single time. This specimen comes from a study of blood T cell repertoires in COVID-19. In the study overall: Donors in the United States, Italy and Spain gave samples during acute or convalescent COVID-19. The cDNA or gDNA used as material had been derived from T cells, B-cell-depleted T cells, or PBMCs.

J lost 6 bases, V lost 3 bases, and 3 bases had no gene match. The CDR3 spans 13 residues. Germline V lookup: CDR1 SGHTA, CDR2 FQGTGA. This TCR derives from a man aged 50-60 years with active COVID-19. The J gene is TRBJ2-7, the V gene TRBV7-3; 9 bases fit TRBD1. The sample was peripheral blood. CDR3 sequence (DNA): TGTGCCAGCAGCTTTGGACAGGGGAGCGAGCAGTACTTC. Protein sequence: CASSFGQGSEQYF. Full variable domain (remainder filled in from reference TRBV7-3 and TRBJ2-7): GAGVSQTPSNKVTEKGKYVELRCDPISGHTALYWYRQSLGQGPEFLIYFQGTGAADDSGLPNDRFFAVRPEGSVSTLKIQRTERGDSAVYLCASSFGQGSEQYFGPGTRLTVT.